A single sample gave rise to the 2 T cell receptor beta chains below, sequenced in a study of cytomegalovirus exposure and HLA in healthy donors. The primer mix had 60 Vbeta and 13 Jbeta primers. Sequencing used immunoSEQ multiplex PCR; TCRdb keeps in-frame clones, though not all of them. Of about 140,000 clones in the sample, about two thirds are singletons; the top ten hold about 10%. Input material: PBMCs. These receptor sequences come from a man younger than 45 in good health and CMV-seropositive.

The CDR3 DNA follows: TGTGCTAGTGGTTTGGGGCTAGCGGGAGCCACCGGGGAGCTGTTTTTT. This sequence encodes CASGLGLAGATGELFF. V is TRBV12-5 and J is TRBJ2-2; 10 positions match TRBD2. The CDR3 spans 16 residues. J gave up 4 bases and V 1 base, and 3 bases lay outside the gene matches. Germline CDR1 reads LGHNT; CDR2 reads FRNRAP.

The chain couples TRBV28 to TRBJ2-7, with D perhaps matching TRBD2 (6 bases). V was cut by 5 bases and J by 7 bases, with 21 bases left in between. Germline CDR1 is MDHEN and CDR2 is SYDVKM. This CDR3 has 15 amino acids. CDR3: CASSIPGVAALEQYF. CDR3 sequence (DNA): TGTGCCAGCAGTATCCCGGGGGTAGCGGCATTAGAGCAGTACTTC.